Following are 32 T cell receptor beta chains from one sample sequenced in a study of blood T cell repertoires in COVID-19. Clones were read by immunoSEQ multiplex PCR, and TCRdb kept only the in-frame ones, dropping some. The data show some 130,000 clones, less than 85% seen once. Specimen: peripheral blood. All receptors come from an elderly woman with acute or convalescent COVID-19.

There are a few counts of this clone. The chain combines TRBV7-9 with TRBJ2-7, with 8 bases that match TRBD1. This CDR3 region has 16 residues. The germline V gene encodes CDR1 SEHNR and CDR2 FQNEAQ (reference sequence). With V trimmed by 5 bases and J by 0 bases, 9 bases remained unmatched. This chain's CDR3 is CASSPRTGISSYEQYF. In nucleotides, the CDR3 is TGTGCCAGCAGCCCACGGACAGGGATTAGCTCCTACGAGCAGTACTTC.

This clone was seen only once. The chain uses TRBV5-8 and TRBJ1-1; tentatively, D is TRBD1 (6 bases). The CDR3 has 14 amino acids. Germline lookup yields CDR1 SGHTS and CDR2 YDEGEE. Trimming removed 1 base at V and 4 bases at J, with 11 bases between. CDR3 coding DNA: TGTGCCAGCAGCTTGAGGGGGAAGGGCACTGAAGCTTTCTTT. Its protein is CASSLRGKGTEAFF.

The chain recombines TRBV19 with TRBJ1-1; no definite D call. Germline assignment: CDR1 LNHDA and CDR2 SQIVND (reference sequence). CDR3 size: 13 residues. Trimming cost V 4 bases and J 0 bases, with 6 bases left between them. The CDR3 nucleotides read TGTGCCAGTAGTACCCAGGTGAACACTGAAGCTTTCTTT. It translates to CASSTQVNTEAFF.

The chain is built from TRBV11-3 and TRBJ2-3; TRBD1 might be the D (5 bases). From germline, CDR1 is SGHNT and CDR2 YENEEA. V was shortened by 5 bases and J by 7 bases, with 16 bases between the two germline ends. This CDR3 is built from 14 residues. The CDR3 DNA follows: TGTGCCAGCAGCCATGGGGCTAGTTCTAATACGCAGTATTTT. Protein product: CASSHGASSNTQYF.

This chain uses TRBV5-8 with TRBJ2-1; 7 nucleotides align to TRBD1. CDR1 SGHTS and CDR2 YDEGEE come from the germline V gene. There are 15 residues in the CDR3. V shed 0 bases and J 8 bases; nucleotides not matched to a gene: 8. CDR3: CASSLVPGQIDEQFF. DNA of the CDR3: TGTGCCAGCAGCTTGGTCCCGGGACAGATAGATGAGCAGTTCTTC.

V is TRBV11-2 and J is TRBJ2-3, with 11 bases identical to TRBD2. V shed 4 bases, J shed 0 bases, and the junction held 6 bases outside the gene matches. The CDR3 has 17 amino acids. CDR1 SGHAT and CDR2 FQNNGV come from the germline V gene. The chain's CDR3 is CASSSPRTSGSTDTQYF. CDR3 nucleotides: TGTGCCAGCAGCTCACCTAGGACTAGCGGGAGCACAGATACGCAGTATTTT. The whole variable domain, remainder taken from reference TRBV11-2 and TRBJ2-3, is EAGVAQSPRYKIIEKRQSVAFWCNPISGHATLYWYQQILGQGPKLLIQFQNNGVVDDSQLPKDRFSAERLKGVDSTLKIQPAKLEDSAVYLCASSSPRTSGSTDTQYFGPGTRLTVL.

J is TRBJ1-5 and V is TRBV10-3; D is ambiguous. V was shortened by 3 bases and J by 3 bases, with 9 bases between the two germline ends. This CDR3 is 14 amino acids long. Germline CDR1 ENHRY, CDR2 SYGVKD. This chain's CDR3 is CAISEAADNQPQHF. The CDR3 nucleotides are TGTGCCATCAGTGAAGCGGCAGACAATCAGCCCCAGCATTTT.

V is TRBV19 and J is TRBJ1-5; 9 positions match TRBD1. Germline CDR1 LNHDA, CDR2 SQIVND (reference sequence). The CDR3 covers 14 residues. V was pared by 6 bases and J by 7 bases, with 7 bases of the junction left unmatched. The CDR3: CASRDRGLVQPQHF. CDR3 in DNA: TGTGCCAGTAGGGACAGGGGACTTGTGCAGCCCCAGCATTTT.

V gene TRBV6-5 combines with J gene TRBJ2-7, with a tentative D call TRBD1 (6 bases). This CDR3 comprises 14 residues. V was pared by 0 bases and J by 6 bases, with 12 bases between. In germline, CDR1 is MNHEY, CDR2 SVGAGI. CDR3 residues: CASSYSRGSGEQYF. The CDR3 DNA is TGTGCCAGCAGTTACTCTAGGGGGTCTGGCGAGCAGTACTTC.

This clone has only a few counts. J is TRBJ2-2 and V is TRBV29-1; 12 positions match TRBD2. Trimming took 7 bases from V and 4 from J; bases not matched to a gene: 16. The CDR3 consists of 18 residues. The germline V gene encodes CDR1 SQVTM and CDR2 ANQGSEA. The CDR3 loop is CSALRGDRLAGVTGELFF. Written as DNA, the CDR3 is TGCAGCGCCCTTCGGGGTGATCGACTAGCGGGGGTCACCGGGGAGCTGTTTTTT.

This chain joins TRBV5-1 and TRBJ1-2; D uncertain. Trimming cost V 0 bases and J 2 bases, with 8 bases left between them. Germline V gene sequence: CDR1 SGHRS, CDR2 YFSETQ. The CDR3 spans 14 residues. The CDR3: CASSLDGGNYGYTF. The DNA of the CDR3 is TGCGCCAGCAGCTTGGACGGCGGCAACTATGGCTACACCTTC.

V usage is TRBV2 and J usage is TRBJ2-3, with TRBD1 identical over 11 bases. The germline gives CDR1 SNHLY, CDR2 FYNNEI. The CDR3 runs to 12 residues. V lost 4 bases and J lost 10; bases outside the gene matches: 1. This chain's CDR3 is CASSADRGPQYF. CDR3 coding DNA: TGTGCCAGCAGTGCGGACAGGGGGCCGCAGTATTTT. Full variable domain (remainder filled in from reference TRBV2 and TRBJ2-3): EPEVTQTPSHQVTQMGQEVILRCVPISNHLYFYWYRQILGQKVEFLVSFYNNEISEKSEIFDDQFSVERPDGSNFTLKIRSTKLEDSAMYFCASSADRGPQYFGPGTRLTVL.

The chain couples TRBV6-6 to TRBJ1-5; D call uncertain. Trimming left V 6 bases short and J 10 bases short, with 13 bases between. The CDR3 extends over 12 amino acids. Germline V lookup: CDR1 MNHNY, CDR2 SVGAGI (reference sequence). CDR3 bases: TGTGCCAGCAGGGAGGAGACAAGCCCCCAGCATTTT. This sequence encodes CASREETSPQHF.

The chain couples TRBV19 to TRBJ2-7; a weak D match, TRBD2 (6 bases). V was trimmed by 5 bases and J by 2 bases, leaving 16 bases between them. Germline values: CDR1 LNHDA, CDR2 SQIVND (reference sequence). This CDR3 is 15 amino acids long. DNA for the CDR3: TGTGCCAGTAGTTTCGGGGGAGACGCCACCTACGAGCAGTACTTC. Translating gives CASSFGGDATYEQYF.

V is TRBV7-9 and J is TRBJ1-5, with 9 bases matching TRBD1. Germline V gene lookup returns CDR1 SEHNR and CDR2 FQNEAQ (reference sequence). Trimming cost V 1 base and J 5 bases; bases outside gene matches: 3. The CDR3 loop spans 15 amino acids. The DNA for the CDR3 is TGTGCCAGCAGCTTAGGGGACAGGGTGGATCAGCCCCAGCATTTT. Its translation is CASSLGDRVDQPQHF.

CDR3 protein: CAWTRDRSLPYNEQFF. The CDR3 DNA sequence: TGTGCCTGGACCCGGGACAGGAGTTTGCCCTACAATGAGCAGTTCTTC. The chain couples TRBV30 to TRBJ2-1; 8 bases are a match to TRBD1. CDR1 and CDR2 (germline): GTSNPN, SVGIG (reference sequence). With V trimmed by 4 bases and J by 2 bases, 10 bases remained unmatched. The CDR3 covers 16 residues.

A word on this clone: Its ends do not fully match the called genes, so a read error is possible. The rearrangement links TRBV7-2 to TRBJ2-7; a possible D gene is TRBD2 (6 bases). The CDR3 loop spans 13 amino acids. Germline assignment: CDR1 SGHTA and CDR2 FQGNSA. CDR3: CASGFAGTAEQYF. The DNA of the CDR3 is TGTGCCAGCGGCTTTGCGGGGACCGCGGAGCAGTACTTC.

The rearrangement uses TRBV25-1 and TRBJ2-1; D not resolved. Germline V lookup: CDR1 MGHDK, CDR2 SYGVNS. This CDR3 is built from 12 residues. The V end was cut by 8 bases, the J end by 5 bases, with 10 bases between. CDR3 protein: CASRPRNNEQFF. As DNA, the CDR3 is TGTGCCAGCCGTCCGCGGAACAATGAGCAGTTCTTC.

The CDR3, as DNA: TGTGCCTGGAGTACCCTCGACAGGACGAACACTGAAGCTTTCTTT. The encoded protein is CAWSTLDRTNTEAFF. The gene calls are TRBV30 and TRBJ1-1, with a weak D call TRBD1 (6 bases). The CDR3 consists of 15 residues. The ends were cut back, 2 bases at V and 1 base at J, with 14 bases in the middle. The germline CDR1 and CDR2 sequences are GTSNPN and SVGIG (reference sequence).

CDR3 nucleotide sequence: TGTGCCTGGGTAGGGGGCTCCTATAATTCACCCCTCCACTTT. Its translation: CAWVGGSYNSPLHF. The chain carries TRBV30 and TRBJ1-6; possible D gene TRBD1, 6 bases. The V and J ends lost 5 bases and 0 bases respectively, with 8 bases between them. The CDR3 loop spans 14 amino acids. Germline V gene sequence: CDR1 GTSNPN, CDR2 SVGIG (reference sequence).

V and J are TRBV15 and TRBJ2-1; D gene uncertain. The CDR3 has 13 amino acids. Per the germline V gene, CDR1 is LNHNV and CDR2 is YYDKDF (reference sequence). V was shortened by 4 bases and J by 8 bases, with 12 bases between the two germline ends. The CDR3 coding sequence is TGTGCCACCAGCATTGGCCTCCCCGATGAGCAGTTCTTC. Translation: CATSIGLPDEQFF.

The chain links TRBV18 to TRBJ1-6; possible D gene TRBD1, 5 bases. Trimming took 6 bases from V and 7 from J, leaving 13 bases between them. CDR1 and CDR2 (germline): KGHSH, LQKENI. There are 14 residues in the CDR3. The CDR3 DNA reads TGTGCCAGCTCCGGCGGGACGAGCAATTCACCCCTCCACTTT. It translates to CASSGGTSNSPLHF.

The CDR3 spells CAISQAPAGRLGNEQFF. CDR3 coding DNA: TGTGCCATCAGTCAAGCCCCAGCGGGTAGGCTGGGCAATGAGCAGTTCTTC. V is TRBV10-3 and J is TRBJ2-1; D possibly corresponds to TRBD2 (6 bases). This CDR3 region has 17 residues. The ends were cut back, 5 bases at V and 6 bases at J, with 23 bases in the middle. Germline CDR1 and CDR2: ENHRY and SYGVKD.

The chain carries TRBV5-1 and TRBJ2-1, with TRBD2 identical over 9 bases. Germline V gene sequence: CDR1 SGHRS, CDR2 YFSETQ. V trimming: 4 bases; J trimming: 8 bases; junction bases outside the gene matches: 7. The length of the CDR3 is 14 residues. The DNA of the CDR3 is TGCGCCAGCAGCCATATGCGGGGGGGCGATGAGCAGTTCTTC. Encoded protein: CASSHMRGGDEQFF.

The chain uses TRBV4-2 and TRBJ2-6; 7 bases are a match to TRBD1. Germline V lookup: CDR1 LGHNA, CDR2 YNFKEQ. The CDR3 length is 18 residues. The junction had 13 bases not matched to a gene; V was cut back by 4 bases and J by 4 bases. CDR3 in amino acids: CASSRRQGTPGGANVLTF. The CDR3 nucleotides read TGTGCCAGCAGCCGGAGACAGGGAACCCCAGGCGGGGCCAACGTCCTGACTTTC.

The genes are TRBV9 and TRBJ1-2, with a tentative D call TRBD1 (6 bases). This CDR3 is 14 amino acids long. Per the germline V gene, CDR1 is SGDLS and CDR2 is YYNGEE. V was clipped by 6 bases and J by 5 bases, with 17 bases between them. CDR3 nucleotides: TGTGCCAGCAACCTAGGGGGTTCTCGTTATGGCTACACCTTC. This translates into CASNLGGSRYGYTF.

V and J are TRBV19 and TRBJ2-3; 8 nucleotides align to TRBD2. Germline V gene sequence: CDR1 LNHDA, CDR2 SQIVND (reference sequence). V lost 3 bases, J lost 0 bases, and 5 bases stayed unmatched. CDR3 size: 16 residues. CDR3 region: CASSMRTSLSTDTQYF. The CDR3 region has the DNA TGTGCCAGTAGTATGCGGACTAGCCTCAGCACAGATACGCAGTATTTT.

This clone turned up a few times. V is TRBV30 and J is TRBJ2-5; the D is unclear. The V end lost 4 bases, the J end lost 5 bases, and 11 bases lay between the germline ends. CDR3 size: 12 residues. The germline CDR1 and CDR2 sequences are GTSNPN and SVGIG (reference sequence). The CDR3 sequence is CAWTGQVETQYF. As DNA, the CDR3 is TGTGCCTGGACAGGTCAGGTGGAGACCCAGTACTTC.

The genes are TRBV7-2 and TRBJ2-2; 16 bases match TRBD2. Trimming cost V 5 bases and J 4 bases; bases outside gene matches: 7. The CDR3 has 18 residues. The germline gives CDR1 SGHTA, CDR2 FQGNSA. CDR3 loop: CASSGTSGRARVTGELFF. The CDR3 nucleotides are TGTGCCAGCAGCGGGACTAGCGGGAGGGCCCGCGTCACCGGGGAGCTGTTTTTT. The whole variable domain, remainder taken from reference TRBV7-2 and TRBJ2-2, is GAGVSQSPSNKVTEKGKDVELRCDPISGHTALYWYRQSLGQGLEFLIYFQGNSAPDKSGLPSDRFSAERTGGSVSTLTIQRTQQEDSAVYLCASSGTSGRARVTGELFFGEGSRLTVL.

The genes are TRBV7-2 and TRBJ2-1; the D gene is possibly TRBD1 (5 bases). CDR3 size: 14 residues. Germline lookup yields CDR1 SGHTA and CDR2 FQGNSA. The V end was cut by 0 bases, the J end by 7 bases, with 10 bases between. The CDR3 region is CASSLAPGRNEQFF. The CDR3 nucleotides read TGTGCCAGCAGCTTAGCCCCAGGGCGTAATGAGCAGTTCTTC.

This chain joins TRBV7-9 and TRBJ2-7; D gene uncertain. CDR3 length equals 12 residues. V shed 1 base and J shed 4 bases, with 5 bases lying between them. CDR1 and CDR2 (germline): SEHNR, FQNEAQ (reference sequence). The DNA for the CDR3 is TGTGCCAGCAGCTTAGAGACTTACGAGCAGTACTTC. Translation: CASSLETYEQYF.

Here the CDR3 reads CAWSVLPHRGIYYEQYF. CDR3 nucleotide sequence: TGTGCCTGGAGTGTACTCCCGCACAGGGGGATCTATTACGAGCAGTACTTC. J is TRBJ2-7 and V is TRBV30; 8 nucleotides line up with TRBD1. V trimming: 0 bases; J trimming: 4 bases; junction bases outside the gene matches: 14. This CDR3 is built from 17 residues. CDR1 is GTSNPN and CDR2 is SVGIG in the germline V gene (reference sequence).